These T cell receptor beta chains were read from a single sample in a study of blood T cell repertoires in COVID-19. Measured with immunoSEQ multiplex PCR; TCRdb has only the in-frame clones, and not every one. The data hold some 150,000 clones, with 82% observed a single time. The sample taken for sequencing was peripheral blood. The receptor set was obtained from a woman between 70 and 85 years old with acute or convalescent COVID-19. The CDR3 runs from the conserved cysteine through the conserved F or W. The order of the fields is CDR3 DNA, CDR3 protein, CDR3 length, D gene, J gene, V gene, clone size. D genes are given only for firm matches. The size field is filled for only some rows; it gives once, few, many or a size class.

cdr3_nt: TGTGCCAGCAGTCCGACTCCTAGCGGCAGCTCCTACGAGCAGTACTTC
cdr3_aa: CASSPTPSGSSYEQYF
cdr3_length: 16
d_call: TRBD2
j_call: TRBJ2-7
v_call: TRBV28
clone_size: -

cdr3_nt: TGTGCCACCTCTGGACTTCTGAACACTGAAGCTTTCTTT
cdr3_aa: CATSGLLNTEAFF
cdr3_length: 13
d_call: -
j_call: TRBJ1-1
v_call: TRBV19
clone_size: -

cdr3_nt: TGTGCCACCAGTGATTCCGGAAGGAGGAACACTGAAGCTTTCTTT
cdr3_aa: CATSDSGRRNTEAFF
cdr3_length: 15
d_call: -
j_call: TRBJ1-1
v_call: TRBV24-1
clone_size: -

cdr3_nt: TGTGCCAGCAGCTGGCGAGCCTCTGGGCCCCAAGGGGGTAACTATGGCTACACCTTC
cdr3_aa: CASSWRASGPQGGNYGYTF
cdr3_length: 19
d_call: -
j_call: TRBJ1-2
v_call: TRBV5-6
clone_size: few

cdr3_nt: TGTGCCAGCAGCCCTAAGGACAGGGGTCGAGCGGGGGGGCTCAATGAGCAGTTCTTC
cdr3_aa: CASSPKDRGRAGGLNEQFF
cdr3_length: 19
d_call: -
j_call: TRBJ2-1
v_call: TRBV5-4
clone_size: -

cdr3_nt: TGTGCCAGCAGTGAGGGACATTTTAATGAAAAACTGTTTTTT
cdr3_aa: CASSEGHFNEKLFF
cdr3_length: 14
d_call: -
j_call: TRBJ1-4
v_call: TRBV25-1
clone_size: -

cdr3_nt: TGTGCCAGCAGCGCCGAAGACAAGACTAAGCAGTACTTC
cdr3_aa: CASSAEDKTKQYF
cdr3_length: 13
d_call: -
j_call: TRBJ2-7
v_call: TRBV9
clone_size: -

cdr3_nt: TGCGCCAGCAGCGAGACTAGTCGCGGACCATCGGTTGAGCAGTTCTTC
cdr3_aa: CASSETSRGPSVEQFF
cdr3_length: 16
d_call: -
j_call: TRBJ2-1
v_call: TRBV5-1
clone_size: -

cdr3_nt: TGTGCCAGCAGCTTAAAGGTAGTAGCGGGAAGCACAGATACGCAGTATTTT
cdr3_aa: CASSLKVVAGSTDTQYF
cdr3_length: 17
d_call: TRBD2
j_call: TRBJ2-3
v_call: TRBV7-2
clone_size: -

cdr3_nt: TGCGCCAGCAGCCCTCGGGAGGGCCGCTACGAGCAGTACTTC
cdr3_aa: CASSPREGRYEQYF
cdr3_length: 14
d_call: TRBD2
j_call: TRBJ2-7
v_call: TRBV5-1
clone_size: -

cdr3_nt: TGTGCCAGCAGCTTAGGGGACAGTAACTATGGCTACACCTTC
cdr3_aa: CASSLGDSNYGYTF
cdr3_length: 14
d_call: TRBD1
j_call: TRBJ1-2
v_call: TRBV7-9
clone_size: -

cdr3_nt: TGTGCCAGCAGCGACAGGCAGCCCCAGCATTTT
cdr3_aa: CASSDRQPQHF
cdr3_length: 11
d_call: -
j_call: TRBJ1-5
v_call: TRBV6-5
clone_size: few

cdr3_nt: TGTGCCAGCAGAACTTCAGGGGCTCCGTCCAATGAGCAGTTCTTC
cdr3_aa: CASRTSGAPSNEQFF
cdr3_length: 15
d_call: -
j_call: TRBJ2-1
v_call: TRBV28
clone_size: -

cdr3_nt: TGTGCCAGTAGTATGATGGAGGGTTCACCCCTCCACTTT
cdr3_aa: CASSMMEGSPLHF
cdr3_length: 13
d_call: -
j_call: TRBJ1-6
v_call: TRBV19
clone_size: -

cdr3_nt: TGTGCCAGCAGTTTATACCCTAGCTACGAGCAGTACTTC
cdr3_aa: CASSLYPSYEQYF
cdr3_length: 13
d_call: -
j_call: TRBJ2-7
v_call: TRBV28
clone_size: -

cdr3_nt: TGTGCCAGCAGCGAGGGCCCCTGGGGATATAGCAATCAGCCCCAGCATTTT
cdr3_aa: CASSEGPWGYSNQPQHF
cdr3_length: 17
d_call: -
j_call: TRBJ1-5
v_call: TRBV5-6
clone_size: -

cdr3_nt: TGTGCCAGCAGCTTAGAACAGGCGACGGTACAGTACTTC
cdr3_aa: CASSLEQATVQYF
cdr3_length: 13
d_call: -
j_call: TRBJ2-7
v_call: TRBV11-2
clone_size: -

cdr3_nt: TGCGCCAGCAGCCAAACTAACCCGAACACCGGGGAGCTGTTTTTT
cdr3_aa: CASSQTNPNTGELFF
cdr3_length: 15
d_call: -
j_call: TRBJ2-2
v_call: TRBV4-3
clone_size: once

cdr3_nt: TGTGCCAGCAGACCTGGAGCTAACACTGAAGCTTTCTTT
cdr3_aa: CASRPGANTEAFF
cdr3_length: 13
d_call: -
j_call: TRBJ1-1
v_call: TRBV12-3/TRBV12-4
clone_size: -

cdr3_nt: TGTGCCTGGAGTGGAACGGGGGGTCAAGAGACCCAGTACTTC
cdr3_aa: CAWSGTGGQETQYF
cdr3_length: 14
d_call: TRBD2
j_call: TRBJ2-5
v_call: TRBV30
clone_size: -

cdr3_nt: TGTGCCAGCAGCTTATCTAGCGGGGGGATAGATACGCAGTATTTT
cdr3_aa: CASSLSSGGIDTQYF
cdr3_length: 15
d_call: TRBD2
j_call: TRBJ2-3
v_call: TRBV11-2
clone_size: -

cdr3_nt: TGTGCCAGCAGCAGCCGGGACAGGGGTGATGCTTTCTTT
cdr3_aa: CASSSRDRGDAFF
cdr3_length: 13
d_call: TRBD1
j_call: TRBJ1-1
v_call: TRBV9
clone_size: -

cdr3_nt: TGTGCCAGCAGTGTAGGGCGGTTCGGGGTAAGGGGCTACACCTTC
cdr3_aa: CASSVGRFGVRGYTF
cdr3_length: 15
d_call: -
j_call: TRBJ1-2
v_call: TRBV2
clone_size: once

cdr3_nt: TGCGCCAGCAGCCAAGGCGTGGGACAGGGCATCTACGAGCAGTACTTC
cdr3_aa: CASSQGVGQGIYEQYF
cdr3_length: 16
d_call: TRBD1
j_call: TRBJ2-7
v_call: TRBV4-3
clone_size: -

cdr3_nt: TGTGCCAGCAGCCTGGGACAGCCCGGAAACACCATATATTTT
cdr3_aa: CASSLGQPGNTIYF
cdr3_length: 14
d_call: TRBD1
j_call: TRBJ1-3
v_call: TRBV5-8
clone_size: -

cdr3_nt: TGTGCCAGCAGCTACGGACCCCGAGGGGCCAAAAACATTCAGTACTTC
cdr3_aa: CASSYGPRGAKNIQYF
cdr3_length: 16
d_call: -
j_call: TRBJ2-4
v_call: TRBV5-4
clone_size: -

cdr3_nt: TGTGCCAGCTCATCCGGGACAGGGTTTGACGAGCAGTACTTC
cdr3_aa: CASSSGTGFDEQYF
cdr3_length: 14
d_call: TRBD1
j_call: TRBJ2-7
v_call: TRBV18
clone_size: few

cdr3_nt: TGTGCCACCAGCAGAGATTTCAGGACGGGGGGGCTGGGAGATACGCAGTATTTT
cdr3_aa: CATSRDFRTGGLGDTQYF
cdr3_length: 18
d_call: TRBD2
j_call: TRBJ2-3
v_call: TRBV15
clone_size: -

cdr3_nt: TGTGCCAGCAGTTTCTTACAGGGGAAACCGAACACTGAAGCTTTCTTT
cdr3_aa: CASSFLQGKPNTEAFF
cdr3_length: 16
d_call: TRBD1
j_call: TRBJ1-1
v_call: TRBV28
clone_size: -

cdr3_nt: TGTGCCAGCAGCCAAGATCGGCGGGGCAATCAGCCCCAGCATTTT
cdr3_aa: CASSQDRRGNQPQHF
cdr3_length: 15
d_call: -
j_call: TRBJ1-5
v_call: TRBV4-2
clone_size: -

cdr3_nt: TGTGCCAGTAGTATGCCAGGCTATGGCTACACCTTC
cdr3_aa: CASSMPGYGYTF
cdr3_length: 12
d_call: -
j_call: TRBJ1-2
v_call: TRBV19
clone_size: -

cdr3_nt: TGTGCCAGCAGCTTGCTCGGAGGTGGTGACTATGGCTACACCTTC
cdr3_aa: CASSLLGGGDYGYTF
cdr3_length: 15
d_call: -
j_call: TRBJ1-2
v_call: TRBV7-2
clone_size: -

cdr3_nt: TGTGCCAGCAGTCGGGGACAGATCTCGAACACTGAAGCTTTCTTT
cdr3_aa: CASSRGQISNTEAFF
cdr3_length: 15
d_call: TRBD1
j_call: TRBJ1-1
v_call: TRBV6-5
clone_size: -

cdr3_nt: TGTGCCAGCAGCGTAGGACTTGGACAGGGGAATGAAGCTTTCTTT
cdr3_aa: CASSVGLGQGNEAFF
cdr3_length: 15
d_call: TRBD1
j_call: TRBJ1-1
v_call: TRBV9
clone_size: few

cdr3_nt: TGTGCCAGCAGCTTAGGCGCAGGGGATGGGGAGACCCAGTACTTC
cdr3_aa: CASSLGAGDGETQYF
cdr3_length: 15
d_call: -
j_call: TRBJ2-5
v_call: TRBV7-3
clone_size: -

cdr3_nt: TGTGCCAGCAGCACTCTGACAGGGTGGGCCCAAGAGACCCAGTACTTC
cdr3_aa: CASSTLTGWAQETQYF
cdr3_length: 16
d_call: -
j_call: TRBJ2-5
v_call: TRBV21-1
clone_size: -

cdr3_nt: TGTGCCAGCAGCTTCGTCGGCGACAGGGACAGCACCTTC
cdr3_aa: CASSFVGDRDSTF
cdr3_length: 13
d_call: TRBD1
j_call: TRBJ1-2
v_call: TRBV7-8
clone_size: -

cdr3_nt: TGTGCCAGCAGTTCAATCTCGGACAGAATACCTTATGGCTACACCTTC
cdr3_aa: CASSSISDRIPYGYTF
cdr3_length: 16
d_call: -
j_call: TRBJ1-2
v_call: TRBV28
clone_size: -

cdr3_nt: TGTGCCACCAGTGGTGGCTTCGATAACACTGAAGCTTTCTTT
cdr3_aa: CATSGGFDNTEAFF
cdr3_length: 14
d_call: -
j_call: TRBJ1-1
v_call: TRBV24-1
clone_size: -

cdr3_nt: TGTGCCAGCAGCACCTGGGCAGGAACTAACTATGGCTACACCTTC
cdr3_aa: CASSTWAGTNYGYTF
cdr3_length: 15
d_call: -
j_call: TRBJ1-2
v_call: TRBV28
clone_size: few

cdr3_nt: TGTGCCAGCCTTCCGGGACACCTACAATATCAGCCCCAGCATTTT
cdr3_aa: CASLPGHLQYQPQHF
cdr3_length: 15
d_call: -
j_call: TRBJ1-5
v_call: TRBV19
clone_size: few

cdr3_nt: TGTGCCACCCAGCGTATCCTCACAGATACGCAGTATTTT
cdr3_aa: CATQRILTDTQYF
cdr3_length: 13
d_call: -
j_call: TRBJ2-3
v_call: TRBV5-5
clone_size: -

cdr3_nt: TGTGCCAGCAGTGAGAGTTCCATGGGGAGCACTGAAGCTTTCTTT
cdr3_aa: CASSESSMGSTEAFF
cdr3_length: 15
d_call: -
j_call: TRBJ1-1
v_call: TRBV6-4
clone_size: -

cdr3_nt: TGTGCCAGCAGCTTAGAGACGGGGTTGGACGAGCAGTACTTC
cdr3_aa: CASSLETGLDEQYF
cdr3_length: 14
d_call: -
j_call: TRBJ2-7
v_call: TRBV7-2
clone_size: -